The 17 T cell receptor beta chains reported below all come from one sample, sequenced in a study of blood T cell repertoires in COVID-19. Produced via immunoSEQ multiplex PCR; TCRdb's table is partial and in-frame only. Of about 260,000 clones in the sample, about 90% were seen once. Sample: PBMCs or T cells enriched from blood (not recorded which). Receptor source: a man between 45 and 60 years old who had been exposed to COVID-19.

With regard to this clone: Mismatch with germline at one junction end may stem from a read error. The chain has TRBV11-3 and TRBJ1-1, with D possibly being TRBD1 (6 bases). CDR1 SGHNT and CDR2 YENEEA come from the germline V gene. The CDR3 extends over 11 amino acids. This CDR3 reads CASSLPSQGEF. CDR3 nucleotides: TGTGCCAGCAGCTTACCCTCACAGGGTGAATTT.

The chain recombines TRBV6-4 with TRBJ1-5, with D possibly being TRBD1 (5 bases). Per germline, CDR1 MRHNA and CDR2 SNTAGT. Trimming took off 5 bases at V and 4 bases at J, with 9 bases between the two ends. This CDR3 contains 13 residues. This CDR3 is CASSKDRNQPQHF. The CDR3 bases are TGTGCCAGCAGTAAAGACAGAAATCAGCCCCAGCATTTT.

The genes are TRBV7-2 and TRBJ1-5; 8 bases map to TRBD1. Germline V CDR1 and CDR2: SGHTA, FQGNSA. CDR3 size: 14 residues. J gave up 5 bases and V 6 bases, and 6 bases lay outside the gene matches. The CDR3 loop is CASRSGTGYQPQHF. The CDR3 DNA reads as TGTGCCAGCAGATCCGGGACAGGCTATCAGCCCCAGCATTTT.

The chain recombines TRBV5-1 with TRBJ2-7; 10 positions match TRBD1. The CDR3 loop spans 15 amino acids. Germline V gives CDR1 SGHRS, CDR2 YFSETQ. J lost 3 bases, V lost 4 bases, and 7 bases had no gene match. CDR3 region: CASSPDRGRVYEQYF. For the CDR3, the DNA is TGCGCCAGCAGCCCTGACAGGGGGCGCGTCTACGAGCAGTACTTC.

V gene TRBV5-1 combines with J gene TRBJ2-3, with 9 positions matching TRBD2. The CDR3 runs 15 residues. V gave up 0 bases and J gave up 4 bases; unmatched junction bases: 3. Germline V lookup: CDR1 SGHRS, CDR2 YFSETQ. The CDR3 loop is CASSLGVAGADTQYF. CDR3 in DNA: TGCGCCAGCAGCTTGGGGGTAGCGGGAGCAGATACGCAGTATTTT.

The chain is built from TRBV5-1 and TRBJ1-3; D uncertain. Deletions cut 0 bases from V and 0 bases from J, with 7 bases between. This CDR3 has 15 residues. Germline assignment: CDR1 SGHRS and CDR2 YFSETQ. As DNA, the CDR3 is TGCGCCAGCAGCTTGGGGGCAGGCTCTGGAAACACCATATATTTT. Its protein is CASSLGAGSGNTIYF.

The V gene is TRBV28, the J gene TRBJ1-1; 8 positions agree with TRBD1. Germline lookup yields CDR1 MDHEN and CDR2 SYDVKM. Germline trimming cut 8 bases from V and 5 bases from J; bases unmatched to any gene: 7. The CDR3 spans 13 residues. CDR3 sequence reads: CASLDRASTEAFF. Written as DNA, the CDR3 is TGTGCCAGCTTGGACAGGGCCAGTACTGAAGCTTTCTTT.

The chain combines TRBV28 with TRBJ2-1, with a tentative D call TRBD2 (5 bases). The CDR3 spans 14 residues. V was clipped by 3 bases and J by 5 bases, with 11 bases between them. Germline lookup yields CDR1 MDHEN and CDR2 SYDVKM. CDR3 amino acids: CASSLGDRDNEQFF. For the CDR3, the DNA is TGTGCCAGCAGTTTGGGAGATCGCGACAATGAGCAGTTCTTC.

The V and J genes are TRBV28 and TRBJ1-1, with TRBD1 matching over 8 bases. The CDR3 totals 14 residues. After removal of 5 bases from V and 3 bases from J, the junction contained 5 bases not matched to a gene. CDR1 is MDHEN and CDR2 is SYDVKM in the germline V gene. The CDR3 spells CASSLMTGDTEAFF. Written as DNA, the CDR3 is TGTGCCAGCAGTCTAATGACAGGGGACACTGAAGCTTTCTTT.

The chain has TRBV10-3 and TRBJ1-3; TRBD1 aligns across 7 bases. CDR1 ENHRY and CDR2 SYGVKD come from the germline V gene. The V gene end was trimmed by 6 bases and the J gene end by 2 bases; junction bases not matched to a gene: 4. This CDR3 is 14 amino acids long. The CDR3 nucleotides are TGTGCCATCAGCCCGACAGGGACTGGAAACACCATATATTTT. This sequence encodes CAISPTGTGNTIYF.

This clone occurred once. This rearrangement joins TRBV29-1 to TRBJ2-1, with 11 bases aligning to TRBD1. CDR1 is SQVTM and CDR2 is ANQGSEA in the germline V gene. The V gene end was trimmed by 5 bases and the J gene end by 7 bases; junction bases not matched to a gene: 16. CDR3 length: 17 residues. CDR3 loop: CSVRGTPGQGVWNEQFF. The CDR3 DNA sequence: TGCAGCGTTAGGGGTACCCCGGGACAGGGGGTGTGGAATGAGCAGTTCTTC.

This clone was seen a few times. V gene TRBV28 combines with J gene TRBJ1-6; D is unresolved. This CDR3 has 12 amino acids. The ends were cut back, 3 bases at V and 7 bases at J, with 4 bases in the middle. Germline V gives CDR1 MDHEN, CDR2 SYDVKM. CDR3 loop: CASSFGNSPLHF. The DNA for the CDR3 is TGTGCCAGCAGTTTCGGGAATTCACCCCTCCACTTT.

The chain employs TRBV29-1 and TRBJ2-1; unclear D gene. Germline V gives CDR1 SQVTM, CDR2 ANQGSEA. V gave up 4 bases and J gave up 3 bases, with 10 bases separating them. CDR3 length equals 13 residues. DNA for the CDR3: TGCAGCGTTGGCCTAGGAGTCTACAATGAGCAGTTCTTC. Translating it yields CSVGLGVYNEQFF.

This clone was observed a single time. The chain combines TRBV9 with TRBJ1-1; 8 bases are shared with TRBD1. V lost 3 bases to trimming and J lost 4 bases; unmatched junction nucleotides: 5. This CDR3 has 14 residues. Germline V lookup: CDR1 SGDLS, CDR2 YYNGEE. The CDR3 nucleotides read TGTGCCAGCAGCGCAGACACAGGGGGCACTGAAGCTTTCTTT. It translates to CASSADTGGTEAFF.

The chain combines TRBV10-3 with TRBJ1-1; 8 nucleotides match TRBD1. Trimming removed 3 bases from V and 11 bases from J; junction bases left unmatched: 8. The CDR3 has 13 amino acids. Germline CDR1 reads ENHRY; CDR2 reads SYGVKD. The CDR3 coding sequence is TGTGCCATCAGTGACCCGCCGGACAGGGAGGCTTTCTTT. Translating it yields CAISDPPDREAFF.

The chain recombines TRBV11-1 with TRBJ1-2; D gene uncertain. CDR3 length equals 14 residues. V gave up 6 bases and J gave up 3 bases, with 14 bases separating them. Germline V gene sequence: CDR1 SGHAT, CDR2 FQDESV (reference sequence). The CDR3 spells CASRDPGKDYGYTF. The CDR3 DNA reads TGTGCCAGCAGGGATCCGGGGAAGGACTATGGCTACACCTTC.

In this sample, this clone turned up once. This chain uses TRBV2 with TRBJ1-4; 10 positions match TRBD1. Germline V gives CDR1 SNHLY, CDR2 FYNNEI. CDR3 size: 14 residues. Unmatched junction bases numbered 9, after V lost 7 bases and J lost 10 bases. CDR3 nucleotide sequence: TGTGCCAGCACTGACAGGGGGCGATATCGAAAACTGTTTTTT. Protein: CASTDRGRYRKLFF. Full variable domain (missing parts from reference TRBV2 and TRBJ1-4): EPEVTQTPSHQVTQMGQEVILRCVPISNHLYFYWYRQILGQKVEFLVSFYNNEISEKSEIFDDQFSVERPDGSNFTLKIRSTKLEDSAMYFCASTDRGRYRKLFFGSGTQLSVL.